The source of this T cell receptor beta chain is a study of blood T cells in healthy people across ages. Total RNA was extracted at no less than 5.5 micrograms per sample. For this clonotype: What it binds is unknown.

General study findings and limits: TCR beta diversity per million T cells fell roughly linearly with age.

Primed by a sample-barcoded 5' primer and a J-beta primer mix, a second PCR proceeded for about 6 to 11 cycles. TCRdb analysed the 5' RACE reads with MiXCR anew, one entry per CDR3 protein. Here the sample spans roughly 790,000 distinct CDR3 sequences, approximately 43% being singletons. The junction had 17 bases not matched to a gene; V was cut back by 5 bases and J by 11 bases. Germline lookup yields CDR1 MNHEY and CDR2 SVGAGI. CDR3 length equals 15 residues. The gene calls are TRBV6-5 and TRBJ2-5; TRBD1 aligns across 7 bases. This receptor was taken from a woman in her sixties or seventies in good health. Sequenced input: blood. The CDR3 nucleotides read TGTGCCAGCAGTAGGACAGGCGGCAGGCACAATGAGCAGTACTTC. This translates into CASSRTGGRHNEQYF.